This note documents a single T cell receptor beta chain sequence. What it binds is unknown. The data were obtained in a study of cytomegalovirus exposure and HLA in healthy donors. Study results and caveats: Rare sequences made up most TCRs, while some public TCRs were found in many donors. The study reported that TCR beta sequences accurately predicted HLA-A and HLA-B alleles in most subjects.

The study ran its PCR with 60 Vbeta and 13 Jbeta primers. The protocol was immunoSEQ multiplex PCR, while the TCRdb copy is restricted to in-frame clones and leaves out a portion. The top ten hold about 2% of the sample, which has about 280,000 clones, 70% to 90% seen once. The receptor's source is a woman aged 18-35 years in good health and CMV-seronegative. Sequences were obtained from PBMCs.

This CDR3 reads CASSLLGLAGQETQYF. The CDR3 nucleotides read TGTGCCAGCAGCTTATTAGGACTAGCGGGGCAAGAGACCCAGTACTTC. This rearrangement joins TRBV7-6 to TRBJ2-5; 12 positions match TRBD2. Germline CDR1 and CDR2: SGHVS and FNYEAQ. CDR3 length: 16 amino acids. V lost 2 bases to trimming and J lost 2 bases; unmatched junction nucleotides: 3.